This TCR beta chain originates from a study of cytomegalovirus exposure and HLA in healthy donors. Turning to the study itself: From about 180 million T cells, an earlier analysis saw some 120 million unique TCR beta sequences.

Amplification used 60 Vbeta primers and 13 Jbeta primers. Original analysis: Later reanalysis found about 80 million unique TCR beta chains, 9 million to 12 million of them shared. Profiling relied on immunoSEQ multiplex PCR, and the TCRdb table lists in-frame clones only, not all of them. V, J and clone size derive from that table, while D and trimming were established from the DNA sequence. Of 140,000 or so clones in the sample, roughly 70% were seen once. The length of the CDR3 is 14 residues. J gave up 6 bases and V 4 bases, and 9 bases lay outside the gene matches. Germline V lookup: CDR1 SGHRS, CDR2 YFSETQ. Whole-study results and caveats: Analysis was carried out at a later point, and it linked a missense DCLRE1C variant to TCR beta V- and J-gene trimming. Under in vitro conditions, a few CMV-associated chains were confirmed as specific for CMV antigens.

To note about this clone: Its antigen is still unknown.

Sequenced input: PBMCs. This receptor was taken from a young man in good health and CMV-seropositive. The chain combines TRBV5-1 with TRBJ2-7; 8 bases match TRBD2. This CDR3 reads CASSTKAGAGEQYF. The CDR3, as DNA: TGCGCCAGCAGCACTAAAGCGGGGGCGGGCGAGCAGTACTTC.